This TCR beta chain was retrieved from a study of T cell responses to AZD1222 COVID-19 vaccine. Whole-study results and caveats: CD4 TCRs covered the whole spike, strongest at regions 160-218 and 743-854.

The V gene end was trimmed by 3 bases and the J gene end by 1 base; junction bases not matched to a gene: 1. Germline loops: CDR1 SGHNT, CDR2 YYREEE (reference sequence). The CDR3 loop spans 15 amino acids. In the case of this clone: Its antigen is unknown.

This table comes from immunoSEQ multiplex PCR, and its TCRdb copy is limited to in-frame clones, with some not included. The sample contains around 130,000 clones, more than 85% of which appear only once. V and J are TRBV5-4 and TRBJ2-5, with 12 nucleotides matching TRBD2. This specimen was peripheral blood, taken on day 0 of AZD1222 vaccination. This sequence was found in an adult in good health. The CDR3 DNA is TGTGCCAGCAGCTGGGGACTAGCGGGCCAAGAGACCCAGTACTTC. Residues: CASSWGLAGQETQYF.